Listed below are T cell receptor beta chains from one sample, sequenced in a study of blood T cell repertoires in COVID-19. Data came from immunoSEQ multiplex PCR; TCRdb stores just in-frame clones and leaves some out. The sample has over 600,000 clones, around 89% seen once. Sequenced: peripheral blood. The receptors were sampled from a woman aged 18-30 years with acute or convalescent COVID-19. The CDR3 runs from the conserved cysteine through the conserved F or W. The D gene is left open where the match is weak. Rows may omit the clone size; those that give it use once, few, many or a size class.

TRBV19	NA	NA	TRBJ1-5	TGTGCCAGTAGTATGGACAGCAATAGCAATCAGCCCCAGCATTTT	CASSMDSNSNQPQHF
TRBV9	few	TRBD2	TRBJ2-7	TGTGCCAGCAGCGAGGGTCTATCGGGGGGGCCCGACGAGCAGTACTTC	CASSEGLSGGPDEQYF
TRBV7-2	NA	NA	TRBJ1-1	TGTGCCAGCAGCCGGGACAACCCGAACACTGAAGCTTTCTTT	CASSRDNPNTEAFF
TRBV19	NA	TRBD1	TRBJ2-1	TGTGCCAGTAGTCCCCGACAGGGAGAAGATGAGCAGTTCTTC	CASSPRQGEDEQFF
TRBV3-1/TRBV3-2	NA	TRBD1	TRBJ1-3	TGTGCCAGCAGCCAAGATTTCCAGGACAGGCTGAAATCTGGAAACACCATATATTTT	CASSQDFQDRLKSGNTIYF
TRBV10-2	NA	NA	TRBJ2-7	TGCGCCAGCAGTGAACCGAGACAAGGTTACGAGCAATACTTC	CASSEPRQGYEQYF
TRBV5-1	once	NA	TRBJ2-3	TGCGCCAGCAGCTTGGCCGGGGGGCCGCCCAACACAGATACGCAGTATTTT	CASSLAGGPPNTDTQYF
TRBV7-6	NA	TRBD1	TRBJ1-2	TGTGCCAGCAGCCTCGACAGGGATGGCTACACCTTC	CASSLDRDGYTF
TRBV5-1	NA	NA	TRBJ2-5	TGCGCCAGCAGCTCGACTTTATCCCCCCGAGAGACCCAGTACTTC	CASSSTLSPRETQYF
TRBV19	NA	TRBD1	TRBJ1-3	TGTGCCAGTAGTATATTGGACAGGAGCTCTGGAAACACCATATATTTT	CASSILDRSSGNTIYF
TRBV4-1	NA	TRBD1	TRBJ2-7	TGCGCCAGCACCCCAGAGGCAGGGGGTTTCTACGAGCAGTACTTC	CASTPEAGGFYEQYF
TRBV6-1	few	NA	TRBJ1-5	TGTGCCAGCAGTGAGGGGGGAAGCAATCAGCCCCAGCATTTT	CASSEGGSNQPQHF
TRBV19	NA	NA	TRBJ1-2	TGTGCCAGTAGTCGACAGGTGGACTATGGCTACACCTTC	CASSRQVDYGYTF
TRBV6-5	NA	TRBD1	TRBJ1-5	TGTGCCAGCAGTCAACAGGGGATCAATCAGCCCCAGCATTTT	CASSQQGINQPQHF
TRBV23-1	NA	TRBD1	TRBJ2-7	TGCGCCAGCATCCAAGGGCGGGGACAGGGGGTCAACGAGCAGTACTTC	CASIQGRGQGVNEQYF
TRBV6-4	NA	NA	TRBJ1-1	TGTGCCAGCAGTACGGGGGTGAACACTGAAGCTTTCTTT	CASSTGVNTEAFF
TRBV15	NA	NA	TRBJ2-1	TGTGCCACCAGCAGAGGCCAGGAGGGCGATGAGCAGTTCTTC	CATSRGQEGDEQFF
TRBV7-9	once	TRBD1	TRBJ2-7	TGTGCCAGCAGCCCGGGACAGGGGTACTACGAGCAGTACTTC	CASSPGQGYYEQYF
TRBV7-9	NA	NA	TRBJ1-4	TGTGCCAGCAGCCCACAGGGAAATAATGAAAAACTGTTTTTT	CASSPQGNNEKLFF
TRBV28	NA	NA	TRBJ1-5	TGTGCCAGCAGCCCTCGGGGAACCTATCAGCCCCAGCATTTT	CASSPRGTYQPQHF
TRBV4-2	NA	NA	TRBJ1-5	TGTGCCAGCAGCCAATTATTTGGAGGCGGGAATCAGCCCCAGCATTTT	CASSQLFGGGNQPQHF
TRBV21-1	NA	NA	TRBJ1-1	TGTGCCAGCAGCACGACAGGGAGAGCTTTCTTT	CASSTTGRAFF